Sequencing of this T cell receptor (beta chain) was carried out in a study of blood T cell repertoires in COVID-19 (dated by TCRdb to the early 2020s). Looking at the study overall: Samples covering the acute and convalescent phases of COVID-19 were provided by collaborators in the United States, Italy and Spain. The material from the prospective study consisted of cDNA or gDNA derived from T cells, B-cell-depleted T cells, or PBMCs. HLA class I and class II types, where available, came from metadata supplied by the sample provider rather than from assay-based typing. Deeply sampled blood TCRbeta repertoires from subjects exposed to, actively infected with, or recovered from COVID-19 were included in the dataset. The repertoires were released in a freely available public database intended as a resource for research on the immune response to SARS-CoV-2. Samples were obtained from the ongoing ImmuneRACE study (first 160 participants) and from over 1,000 subjects provided by 6 global collaborators. The sample metadata nearly always contained a de-identified subject ID, COVID-19 status, age in years and sex. Summary of the overall study and its limitations: The amount of clinical and demographic metadata varied by source and participant and was provided uncurated.

With regard to this clone: The target of this receptor is not known. Base qualities are missing; no much larger clone stands one base away.

TCRbeta CDR3 regions were amplified from genomic DNA by means of the immunoSEQ Assay, a bias-controlled multiplex PCR. On the authors' methods: Nucleated cell counts per sample were estimated from amplification of reference gene primers within the assay. Sequence reads were collapsed and filtered to measure the absolute abundance of every unique TCRbeta CDR3 rearrangement. For each sample, productive Simpson clonality was calculated by taking the square root of Simpson's diversity index across productive rearrangements. TCRdb carries this immuneACCESS record with in-frame sequences only. Its versions omit some clonotypes, under half of them owing to an unresolved V gene in the studies checked, with the rest unexplained. V and J calls plus clone size are reproduced from that table; the DNA served to infer D and trimming. The sample records about 240,000 clones, approximately 86% of which are singletons. About 7% of the sample goes to the ten largest clones.

Samples from volunteer blood donors who had recovered from COVID-19 were contributed by a second Seattle source. Each collaborating institution followed its own protocols to collect whole blood in K2EDTA tubes. Collaborator samples were shipped for TCRbeta analysis as frozen whole blood, isolated PBMCs, or DNA extracted from either sample type. The specimen was peripheral blood. The source of this sequence is a man between 60 and 75 years old who had recovered from COVID-19.

In nucleotides, the sequence is TGTGCCAGCAACCTAAGGACGGGGGAGAAGCAGTACTTC. It is translated as CASNLRTGEKQYF. The sequence joins TRBV9 to TRBJ2-7, with TRBD2 tentatively as D gene (6 bases match). The cysteine opens and the phenylalanine closes a CDR3 of 13 amino acids. Only the CDR3 part of the read is kept: 39 bases, read in frame from the first base. CDR1 and CDR2, per the germline V gene, are SGDLS and YYNGEE. V and J lose 6 bases and 8 bases, and a span of 18 bases separates them.